Listed here are 15 T cell receptor beta chains from one sample, sequenced in a study of blood T cell repertoires in COVID-19 (dated by TCRdb to between 2020 and 2021). The receptor library was made with the immunoSEQ multiplex PCR assay. TCRdb limited this immuneACCESS table to in-frame rearrangements with V and J called. A share of clones is missing; checked studies link under half to unresolved V genes, and the rest is unexplained. This sample gives fewer than 250,000 clones in total; around 84% of them show up just once. The ten largest make up 15% to 20% of the sample. The specimen sequenced was peripheral blood. These receptors all come from a man aged 25 to 40 with active or convalescent COVID-19.

V is TRBV11-2 and J is TRBJ2-5; 11 bases match TRBD1. V dropped 4 bases and J dropped 7; count of bases not matched to a gene: 5. The CDR3 runs to 14 residues. CDR1 is SGHAT, CDR2 FQNNGV, per germline. For the CDR3, the DNA is TGTGCCAGCAGCTCAGACGGGACAGGGGGGACCCAGTACTTC. It is translated as CASSSDGTGGTQYF.

This clone was seen a single time. This chain joins TRBV29-1 and TRBJ1-6; 9 nucleotides line up with TRBD1. Germline CDR1 and CDR2: SQVTM and ANQGSEA. The V gene end was trimmed by 6 bases and the J gene end by 6 bases; junction bases not matched to a gene: 6. The CDR3 has 14 residues. The CDR3 bases are TGCAGCGTGCGGACAGGGGCTTCTAATTCACCCCTCCACTTT. This encodes CSVRTGASNSPLHF.

This chain joins TRBV7-9 and TRBJ2-3; 9 positions agree with TRBD2. The CDR3 has 18 amino acids. V shed 6 bases and J 1 base; nucleotides not matched to a gene: 14. Looked up from germline, CDR1 is SEHNR and CDR2 is FQNEAQ (reference sequence). CDR3 residues: CASSTGLAFQTRTDTQYF. In nucleotides, the CDR3 is TGTGCCAGCAGTACAGGACTAGCGTTTCAAACGCGCACAGATACGCAGTATTTT.

This clone has a handful of counts. The genes are TRBV7-9 and TRBJ2-5; possible D gene TRBD2, 6 bases. This CDR3 is 13 amino acids long. Trimming took off 8 bases at V and 1 base at J, with 11 bases between the two ends. The germline V gene has CDR1 SEHNR and CDR2 FQNEAQ (reference sequence). Here the CDR3 reads CASQMGGQETQYF. The CDR3 coding sequence is TGTGCCAGCCAGATGGGGGGCCAAGAGACCCAGTACTTC.

This chain uses TRBV11-2 with TRBJ2-2; possibly TRBD2 for D (5 bases). The CDR3 is made up of 13 amino acids. Trimming shortened V by 0 bases and J by 7 bases, and 6 bases separated the two germline ends. CDR1 is SGHAT and CDR2 is FQNNGV in the germline V gene. This chain's CDR3 is CASSLDRGGELFF. Here the CDR3 DNA reads TGTGCCAGCAGCTTAGATCGGGGCGGGGAGCTGTTTTTT.

This chain uses TRBV4-1 with TRBJ1-5, with D perhaps TRBD1 (5 bases). Trimming cost V 0 bases and J 5 bases, with 20 bases left between them. From germline, CDR1 is MGHRA and CDR2 YSYEKL. The CDR3 is made up of 18 amino acids. CDR3 loop: CASSQDPGRAGPHQPQHF. The CDR3, as DNA: TGCGCCAGCAGCCAAGATCCGGGTCGGGCAGGGCCACATCAGCCCCAGCATTTT.

The chain uses TRBV6-2 or TRBV6-3 and TRBJ2-5; tentative D call: TRBD2 (5 bases). Trimming cost V 2 bases and J 7 bases, with 14 bases left between them. The germline V gene encodes CDR1 MNHEY and CDR2 SVGEGT. The CDR3 length is 14 residues. CDR3: CASSYGELVRTQYF. The CDR3 DNA reads TGTGCCAGCAGTTACGGGGAGTTAGTCCGGACCCAGTACTTC.

The chain recombines TRBV24-1 with TRBJ2-1; 8 nucleotides agree with TRBD1. Germline trimming cut 2 bases from V and 12 bases from J; bases unmatched to any gene: 11. This CDR3 is 15 amino acids long. The germline V gene has CDR1 KGHDR and CDR2 SFDVKD. The CDR3 region has the DNA TGTGCCACCAGTGATTCCGGGACAGGAGGAGGAGGGCAGTTCTTC. Amino acid sequence: CATSDSGTGGGGQFF.

This chain links TRBV6-5 with TRBJ2-1; a possible D gene is TRBD2 (7 bases). There are 14 residues in the CDR3. Germline V gene lookup returns CDR1 MNHEY and CDR2 SVGAGI. Trimming removed 6 bases from V and 5 bases from J, with 14 bases in between. CDR3: CASRRGGVHNEQFF. The CDR3 DNA is TGTGCCAGCAGGAGGGGGGGAGTCCACAATGAGCAGTTCTTC.

V and J are TRBV9 and TRBJ1-3; tentatively, D is TRBD1 (5 bases). The CDR3 is 17 residues long. Germline CDR1 SGDLS, CDR2 YYNGEE. The germline V and J ends were trimmed by 0 bases and 0 bases, with 13 bases remaining between them. This CDR3 reads CASSVEVWGVSGNTIYF. The CDR3 nucleotides read TGTGCCAGCAGCGTAGAAGTGTGGGGGGTCTCTGGAAACACCATATATTTT.

This clone was seen only a few times. The chain recombines TRBV19 with TRBJ1-6, with D maybe TRBD1 (5 bases). CDR3 length: 15 amino acids. CDR1 and CDR2 from the germline V gene are LNHDA and SQIVND (reference sequence). Trimming removed 6 bases from V and 9 bases from J, with 18 bases in between. The CDR3 sequence: CASSAGTLDGSPLHF. The CDR3 nucleotides read TGTGCCAGTAGCGCCGGGACTTTAGATGGTTCACCCCTCCACTTT.

This chain joins TRBV9 and TRBJ1-3, with D unresolved. CDR1 and CDR2 (germline): SGDLS, YYNGEE. The CDR3 runs to 14 residues. Trimming left V 2 bases short and J 4 bases short, with 10 bases between. The CDR3 here is CASSVASGGNTIYF. The CDR3 nucleotides read TGTGCCAGCAGCGTGGCCTCCGGGGGAAACACCATATATTTT.

The chain combines TRBV2 with TRBJ1-6; D might be TRBD1 (5 bases). Germline loops: CDR1 SNHLY, CDR2 FYNNEI. The V end lost 6 bases, the J end lost 10 bases, and 16 bases lay between the germline ends. This CDR3 is 14 amino acids long. CDR3 amino acids: CASRLEGLRSPLHF. The CDR3 region has the DNA TGTGCCAGCAGATTGGAGGGGCTTCGGTCACCCCTCCACTTT.

This chain connects TRBV7-9 to TRBJ2-2; a weak D match, TRBD1 (6 bases). Trimming cost V 1 base and J 8 bases, with 11 bases left between them. This CDR3 comprises 14 residues. Per the germline V gene, CDR1 is SEHNR and CDR2 is FQNEAQ (reference sequence). The CDR3 reads CASSLDRVQGELFF. CDR3 nucleotide sequence: TGTGCCAGCAGCTTAGACAGGGTTCAAGGGGAGCTGTTTTTT.

The gene calls are TRBV18 and TRBJ2-3, with D perhaps matching TRBD2 (6 bases). V dropped 4 bases and J dropped 1 base, with 9 bases sitting between them. Per germline, CDR1 KGHSH and CDR2 LQKENI. This CDR3 region has 14 residues. The CDR3 protein is CASSRPSGTDTQYF. In DNA form, the CDR3 reads TGTGCCAGCTCACGCCCTAGCGGCACAGATACGCAGTATTTT.